The 32 T cell receptor beta chains given below trace back to one sample, sequenced in a study of cytomegalovirus exposure and HLA in healthy donors. Primers included in the PCR were 60 Vbeta and 13 Jbeta primers. Method: immunoSEQ multiplex PCR; TCRdb's copy keeps in-frame clones and lacks some. The sample has around 130,000 clones; approximately 80% are singletons. Material: PBMCs. Every receptor here comes from a woman aged 40 to 50 in good health and CMV-seronegative.

This chain connects TRBV6-5 to TRBJ2-1; weak D call: TRBD2 (7 bases). Trimming stripped 6 bases from V and 2 bases from J, with 14 bases between. The CDR3 is made up of 15 amino acids. CDR1 is MNHEY and CDR2 is SVGAGI in the germline V gene. Here the CDR3 DNA reads TGTGCCAGCAGCAGGGGTGGGAGGGCCTACAATGAGCAGTTCTTC. Translation gives CASSRGGRAYNEQFF.

For the CDR3, the DNA is TGCGCCAGCAGCCAAGGGGAGACCCACTACAATGAGCAGTTCTTC. Protein: CASSQGETHYNEQFF. The V call is TRBV4-3, the J call TRBJ2-1; tentative D call: TRBD2 (5 bases). Trimming took off 1 base at V and 3 bases at J, with 10 bases between the two ends. CDR1 is LGHNA and CDR2 is YSLEER in the germline V gene. The CDR3 consists of 15 residues.

This clone was seen only a few times. The chain is built from TRBV9 and TRBJ1-1, with 10 bases lining up with TRBD1. The CDR3 has 13 residues. Germline lookup yields CDR1 SGDLS and CDR2 YYNGEE. V lost 0 bases, J lost 8 bases, and 1 base stayed unmatched. CDR3 sequence: CASSVAGQGEAFF. CDR3 bases: TGTGCCAGCAGCGTAGCGGGACAGGGGGAAGCTTTCTTT.

This chain joins TRBV5-4 and TRBJ2-3, with 9 bases lining up with TRBD2. This CDR3 has 15 amino acids. Germline loops: CDR1 SGHNT, CDR2 YYREEE (reference sequence). The J segment lost 4 bases and the V segment lost 4 bases, leaving 7 bases of the junction unmatched. The CDR3 protein is CASSMASGVADTQYF. In nucleotides, the CDR3 is TGTGCCAGCAGCATGGCTAGCGGGGTCGCAGATACGCAGTATTTT. The complete variable domain, with remaining parts taken from reference TRBV5-4 and TRBJ2-3, reads ETGVTQSPTHLIKTRGQQVTLRCSSQSGHNTVSWYQQALGQGPQFIFQYYREEENGRGNFPPRFSGLQFPNYSSELNVNALELDDSALYLCASSMASGVADTQYFGPGTRLTVL.

This clone was picked up one time. The rearrangement links TRBV27 to TRBJ1-2; 7 nucleotides align to TRBD1. Germline V gene sequence: CDR1 MNHEY, CDR2 SMNVEV (reference sequence). The junction had 14 bases not matched to a gene; V was cut back by 6 bases and J by 4 bases. This CDR3 spans 16 amino acids. The CDR3 spells CASSFIQGGTFYGYTF. The CDR3 DNA follows: TGTGCCAGCAGCTTCATCCAGGGGGGTACCTTCTATGGCTACACCTTC.

V usage is TRBV5-1 and J usage is TRBJ2-3; D perhaps matches TRBD1 (6 bases). This CDR3 comprises 15 residues. Germline V CDR1 and CDR2: SGHRS, YFSETQ. The ends were cut back, 1 base at V and 3 bases at J, with 12 bases in the middle. The CDR3 is CASSLSRGGTDTQYF. The CDR3 DNA reads TGCGCCAGCAGCTTGTCCAGGGGTGGGACAGATACGCAGTATTTT. The variable domain in full, with the rest retrieved from reference TRBV5-1 and TRBJ2-3, is KAGVTQTPRYLIKTRGQQVTLSCSPISGHRSVSWYQQTPGQGLQFLFEYFSETQRNKGNFPGRFSGRQFSNSRSEMNVSTLELGDSALYLCASSLSRGGTDTQYFGPGTRLTVL.

The CDR3 spells CSVEDHTSGFYEQYF. The CDR3 region has the DNA TGCAGCGTTGAAGATCATACTAGCGGGTTCTACGAGCAGTACTTC. The chain couples TRBV29-1 to TRBJ2-5, with TRBD2 matching over 9 bases. The J call may not be correct, given that the DNA end is closer to TRBJ2-7. Germline lookup yields CDR1 SQVTM and CDR2 ANQGSEA. The CDR3 is 15 amino acids.

The J gene is TRBJ1-5, the V gene TRBV6-6; D not resolved. V lost 4 bases and J lost 6, with 13 bases in between. The CDR3 has 14 residues. CDR1 is MNHNY and CDR2 is SVGAGI in the germline V gene (reference sequence). The CDR3 here is CASSLAPRVQPQHF. The CDR3 DNA sequence: TGTGCCAGCAGTTTGGCCCCGAGGGTTCAGCCCCAGCATTTT.

V is TRBV29-1 and J is TRBJ2-7, with TRBD1 identical over 9 bases. Looked up from germline, CDR1 is SQVTM and CDR2 is ANQGSEA. With V trimmed by 7 bases and J by 6 bases, 10 bases remained unmatched. The CDR3 has 13 residues. The CDR3 region is CSGSAQGAVEQYF. DNA for the CDR3: TGCAGCGGCTCCGCACAGGGGGCTGTCGAGCAGTACTTC.

The chain uses TRBV28 and TRBJ1-5; D ambiguous. This CDR3 spans 12 amino acids. The V end lost 5 bases, the J end lost 6 bases, and 8 bases lay between the germline ends. Germline CDR1 MDHEN, CDR2 SYDVKM. DNA for the CDR3: TGTGCCAGCAGTCCTCCGGGTCAGCCCCAGCATTTT. Amino acids: CASSPPGQPQHF.

In its sample, this clone was seen once. The V call is TRBV27, the J call TRBJ2-1; 7 bases are a match to TRBD1. Trimming removed 5 bases from V and 4 bases from J; junction bases left unmatched: 5. Germline values: CDR1 MNHEY, CDR2 SMNVEV (reference sequence). This CDR3 contains 14 residues. CDR3: CASSADRRYNEQFF. The CDR3 DNA sequence: TGTGCCAGCAGTGCGGACAGGAGATACAATGAGCAGTTCTTC.

V usage is TRBV5-4 and J usage is TRBJ2-3; 9 bases are shared with TRBD1. The CDR3 contains 16 residues. Germline V gene lookup returns CDR1 SGHNT and CDR2 YYREEE (reference sequence). Trimming cost V 4 bases and J 3 bases; bases outside gene matches: 9. The CDR3 here is CASSPRTGDVTDTQYF. The DNA of the CDR3 is TGTGCCAGCAGCCCGAGGACAGGGGACGTGACAGATACGCAGTATTTT.

CDR3 region: CASSVRDRGRSPLHF. The CDR3 nucleotides read TGTGCCAGCAGTGTCCGGGACAGGGGTAGGTCACCCCTCCACTTT. The rearrangement links TRBV2 to TRBJ1-6; 10 nucleotides agree with TRBD1. V dropped 4 bases and J dropped 10; count of bases not matched to a gene: 7. CDR3 length: 15 residues. Germline V gives CDR1 SNHLY, CDR2 FYNNEI.

The table lists this clone with a count of one. The CDR3: CASSPIRQGGEQYF. The CDR3 DNA follows: TGTGCCAGCAGCCCTATCCGACAGGGCGGCGAGCAGTACTTC. This chain links TRBV5-4 with TRBJ2-7; the match to TRBD1 covers 7 bases. V was pared by 4 bases and J by 6 bases, with 10 bases of the junction left unmatched. This CDR3 is 14 amino acids long. CDR1 and CDR2 from the germline V gene are SGHNT and YYREEE (reference sequence).

The gene calls are TRBV13 and TRBJ2-7, with D perhaps matching TRBD1 (6 bases). The CDR3 loop spans 13 amino acids. V lost 10 bases and J lost 6, with 19 bases in between. Germline V CDR1 and CDR2: PRHDT, FYEKMQ (reference sequence). The CDR3 DNA reads as TGTGCCACCTCCGGGACAAAGGATAGCGAGCAGTACTTC. This gives the protein CATSGTKDSEQYF.

This sequence joins TRBV15 and TRBJ2-7; the D is unclear. Trimming removed 4 bases at V and 6 bases at J, with 13 bases between. Germline V lookup: CDR1 LNHNV, CDR2 YYDKDF (reference sequence). CDR3 length equals 13 residues. The CDR3 loop is CATSTTPVAEQYF. The CDR3, as DNA: TGTGCCACCAGCACGACTCCCGTGGCCGAGCAGTACTTC.

The rearrangement links TRBV27 to TRBJ1-1, with D possibly being TRBD1 (6 bases). Trimming removed 6 bases from V and 0 bases from J, with 11 bases in between. The CDR3 totals 14 residues. Germline CDR1 reads MNHEY; CDR2 reads SMNVEV (reference sequence). The CDR3 coding sequence is TGTGCCAGCAGACCCGGACAGCTGAACACTGAAGCTTTCTTT. The encoded protein is CASRPGQLNTEAFF.

This clone was counted a single time. The chain links TRBV7-2 to TRBJ2-7; D gene unclear. Trimming removed 6 bases from V and 8 bases from J, with 17 bases in between. CDR1 is SGHTA, CDR2 FQGNSA, per germline. This CDR3 is built from 13 residues. CDR3 coding DNA: TGTGCCAGCAGGTCCGGCCAGGAATGGCAGCAGTACTTC. Its protein is CASRSGQEWQQYF.

J is TRBJ2-1 and V is TRBV9; possible D gene TRBD1, 6 bases. Trimming left V 7 bases short and J 6 bases short, with 17 bases between. The CDR3 extends over 14 amino acids. CDR1 and CDR2 from the germline V gene are SGDLS and YYNGEE. In nucleotides, the CDR3 is TGTGCCAGCCAAATAGGGGGAAGGGGCAATGAGCAGTTCTTC. It specifies CASQIGGRGNEQFF.

The chain carries TRBV29-1 and TRBJ2-1; 7 positions match TRBD2. This CDR3 is 13 amino acids long. Germline lookup yields CDR1 SQVTM and CDR2 ANQGSEA. The DNA for the CDR3 is TGCAGTGCCTTCTCGGGGGGATACAATGAGCAGTTCTTC. As protein: CSAFSGGYNEQFF.

The V and J genes are TRBV6-1 and TRBJ2-7; the D gene is possibly TRBD2 (6 bases). V was clipped by 5 bases and J by 0 bases, with 8 bases between them. The CDR3 is made up of 13 amino acids. Germline CDR1 and CDR2: MNHNS and SASEGT. CDR3 in amino acids: CASSRGSSYEQYF. CDR3 bases: TGTGCCAGCAGTCGGGGGAGCTCCTACGAGCAGTACTTC.

This clone was seen a single time. This chain uses TRBV2 with TRBJ2-3; 12 bases fit TRBD2. The CDR3 extends over 15 amino acids. Germline values: CDR1 SNHLY, CDR2 FYNNEI. Trimming at V came to 4 bases and at J to 2 bases, leaving 1 base not matched to a gene. The CDR3 sequence: CASSGTSGVTDTQYF. In nucleotides, the CDR3 is TGTGCCAGCAGTGGGACTAGCGGGGTCACAGATACGCAGTATTTT.

The rearrangement uses TRBV19 and TRBJ1-6, with 10 nucleotides matching TRBD1. Germline CDR1 LNHDA, CDR2 SQIVND (reference sequence). The CDR3 runs 14 residues. Trimming at V came to 7 bases and at J to 5 bases, leaving 2 bases not matched to a gene. The CDR3 sequence: CASTGTGDNSPLHF. The CDR3 DNA reads TGTGCCAGTACCGGGACAGGGGATAATTCACCCCTCCACTTT.

This sequence joins TRBV13 and TRBJ2-5; D might be TRBD1 (6 bases). The CDR3 spans 14 residues. Germline V CDR1 and CDR2: PRHDT, FYEKMQ (reference sequence). V lost 2 bases and J lost 4, with 11 bases in between. The CDR3 region is CASSLRAGVETQYF. The CDR3 nucleotides read TGTGCCAGCAGCTTAAGGGCAGGGGTAGAGACCCAGTACTTC. Drawing the rest from reference TRBV13 and TRBJ2-5, the complete variable domain is AAGVIQSPRHLIKEKRETATLKCYPIPRHDTVYWYQQGPGQDPQFLISFYEKMQSDKGSIPDRFSAQQFSDYHSELNMSSLELGDSALYFCASSLRAGVETQYFGPGTRLLVL.

CDR3 in amino acids: CASSDFAQQGSTEAFF. CDR3 DNA: TGTGCCAGCAGTGACTTCGCACAACAGGGGTCCACTGAAGCTTTCTTT. The chain employs TRBV6-1 and TRBJ1-1; the match to TRBD1 covers 7 bases. The CDR3 totals 16 residues. V lost 3 bases and J lost 4; bases outside the gene matches: 11. Germline lookup yields CDR1 MNHNS and CDR2 SASEGT.

This clone was recorded only once. CDR3 nucleotides: TGCGCCAGCAGCCCTAGCGGGCCCGGGGAGCTGTTTTTT. Amino acids: CASSPSGPGELFF. This chain uses TRBV5-1 with TRBJ2-2, with 8 bases identical to TRBD2. This CDR3 spans 13 amino acids. Germline values: CDR1 SGHRS, CDR2 YFSETQ. The V segment lost 4 bases and the J segment 6 bases; nucleotides outside the gene matches: 2.

This clone has more than one count but fewer than ten. V gene TRBV2 combines with J gene TRBJ2-7, with D possibly being TRBD1 (5 bases). The ends were cut back, 1 base at V and 6 bases at J, with 19 bases in the middle. The germline V gene has CDR1 SNHLY and CDR2 FYNNEI. The CDR3 covers 16 residues. The CDR3 spells CASSEGAGASGREQYF. The CDR3 DNA reads TGTGCCAGCAGTGAAGGAGCTGGGGCTAGTGGGCGCGAGCAGTACTTC.

This chain links TRBV6-5 with TRBJ1-2; 7 nucleotides align to TRBD1. CDR1 is MNHEY and CDR2 is SVGAGI in the germline V gene. There are 13 residues in the CDR3. Trimming cost V 7 bases and J 4 bases; bases outside gene matches: 6. CDR3 bases: TGTGCCAGCACCGACAGGGCCGGCTATGGCTACACCTTC. Protein product: CASTDRAGYGYTF.

The chain uses TRBV10-3 and TRBJ2-5, with 8 bases aligning to TRBD2. J gave up 5 bases and V 2 bases, and 13 bases lay outside the gene matches. The CDR3 is 17 amino acids. Germline V lookup: CDR1 ENHRY, CDR2 SYGVKD. CDR3 DNA sequence: TGTGCCATCAGTGAGCCTAGACATAGCGGGGACGCGGAGACCCAGTACTTC. This gives the protein CAISEPRHSGDAETQYF.

V is TRBV7-2 and J is TRBJ2-2, with 8 bases lining up with TRBD2. The J segment lost 4 bases and the V segment lost 5 bases, leaving 9 bases of the junction unmatched. The CDR3 has 16 amino acids. Germline assignment: CDR1 SGHTA and CDR2 FQGNSA. DNA for the CDR3: TGTGCCAGCAGCCCCGCAGGGCTAGCGGGCACCGGGGAGCTGTTTTTT. This translates into CASSPAGLAGTGELFF.

V usage is TRBV6-1 and J usage is TRBJ1-5; 9 bases line up with TRBD1. CDR3 size: 17 residues. CDR1 is MNHNS and CDR2 is SASEGT in the germline V gene. The V segment lost 3 bases and the J segment 2 bases; nucleotides outside the gene matches: 8. For the CDR3, the DNA is TGTGCCAGCAGTGATTCCCGGACAGGGGTTGGCAATCAGCCCCAGCATTTT. Protein sequence: CASSDSRTGVGNQPQHF.

The chain uses TRBV18 and TRBJ2-1, with TRBD2 matching 8 bases. Germline V gene sequence: CDR1 KGHSH, CDR2 LQKENI. The junction had 4 bases not matched to a gene; V was cut back by 2 bases and J by 7 bases. This CDR3 region has 14 residues. The DNA of the CDR3 is TGTGCCAGCTCACCAAGCGGGAGTTCGAATGAGCAGTTCTTC. Its translation: CASSPSGSSNEQFF.